The following is a T cell receptor (beta chain) sequence with its context. Its recognized antigen is unknown. Base qualities are not provided; no much larger clone lies one nucleotide away. This entry comes from a study of cytomegalovirus exposure and HLA in healthy donors (TCRdb year 2017). In the study overall: An earlier analysis of 587 of the donors reported about 280 Gb of sequence data and some 110 million unique TCR beta sequences obtained from roughly 170 million T cells. Roughly 300 gigabases of sequencing data and 70 million to 85 million unique TCR sequences were included in an early release covering roughly 600 HLA-typed donors. Typing coverage varied by locus: roughly 620-630 donors for A, B, C, DRB1 and DQB1; roughly 510 for DQA1; about 600 for DPA1; more than 450 for DPB1. To predict cytomegalovirus infection status, the study brought together high-throughput TCR immunosequencing, statistical association of individual TCRs with disease status, and machine learning. Every discovery cohort repertoire had been produced on one sequencing platform. Both class I and class II loci were covered by HLA typing, at four-digit resolution. A later analysis re-analyzed previously published TCR beta repertoires from approximately 700 donors and added high-resolution HLA genotyping to study TCR occurrence patterns. Rather than using new phenotypic data, the later analysis identified candidate immune exposures from TCR beta sequences and from how often those sequences occurred across donors. Of the 350 to 450 genotyped donors, 80% to 90% were placed in the genetic ancestry cluster associated with self-reported Caucasian donors. Because of strong linkage in the cohort, four to six DR-DQ haplotypes were treated as single units for association and clustering. Genome-wide SNP genotypes for about 60% of the roughly 700 donors were used in a later genetic analysis, which treated that subset as a discovery cohort. Alongside the repertoire data, information on donor age, sex, ethnicity and CMV serostatus was compiled. The study used immunosequencing to profile the T cell repertoires of hundreds of subjects and linked those repertoires to cytomegalovirus serostatus. An earlier analysis of nearly 600 of the donors applied high-throughput TCR beta sequencing to assess whether each TCR beta V gene segment acted as functional or pseudogenic. The study aimed to test whether signatures of past pathogen exposure could be identified by cataloging public T cell receptors. Across approximately 420 genotyped donors of the cohort, an average of approximately 240,000 unique TCR beta nucleotide sequences per donor were sequenced, and approximately 17% of those sequences were non-productive. Besides the first cohort of 666 subjects, a separate validation cohort made up of over 100 different subjects was used.

The cohort was made up of approximately 670 healthy bone marrow donors. Cohort members were all nominally healthy when sampled, although unrecorded immune exposures were likely present. The donor was CMV seropositive and was included in the group of 250 to 300 seropositive cohort members. A peripheral blood sample was collected from each donor, and TCR beta sequencing was performed on peripheral blood mononuclear cells. Genomic DNA was extracted from the blood cell samples with the Qiagen DNeasy Blood Extraction Kit. The receptor library was made with the immunoSEQ multiplex PCR assay. For the multiplex PCR, a mixture combining 60 forward primers for TCR Vbeta segments and 13 reverse primers for TCR Jbeta segments was used. A multiplex PCR assay on genomic DNA amplified the CDR3 region of rearranged TCR beta genes. The Illumina HiSeq System was used to sequence the amplified TCR beta libraries as 87-base-pair reads. The authors processed their data as follows. In a later analysis, tens of millions of unique TCR beta chains were counted across the roughly 670 repertoires, and roughly 11 million of these chains were shared by at least two donors. A nearest-neighbor algorithm error-corrected the raw reads and collapsed the reads into unique sequences, merging closely related sequences to remove PCR and sequencing errors. To assign V, D and J gene segments, CDR3 sequences were aligned to IMGT reference sequences. For a sequence to be retained, at least a six-nucleotide match to both a V gene segment and a J gene segment was required. A rearrangement counted as productive if the CDR3 had no stop codons and remained in frame with V and J, and every other rearrangement counted as non-productive. Following IMGT convention, CDR3 was defined as the stretch from the second conserved V-encoded cysteine to the conserved J-encoded phenylalanine. The earlier analysis of about 620 of the donors excluded sequences that lacked an unambiguous match to a single V gene segment. An earlier analysis of a few hundred of the donors called V segments functional above 56.7% productive rearrangements and segregating when the between-donor standard deviation exceeded 5%. A statistical classification framework was built for diagnosing cytomegalovirus status from the catalog of TCR beta chain sequences. In a later analysis, TCR nucleotide sequences were compared against IMGT/GENE-DB human TR gene sequences so that V and J genes could be assigned. The TCRdist pipeline was used in a later analysis to assign CDR3 sequences and most-parsimonious VDJ recombination scenarios. In a later analysis, each TCR beta chain was defined by its CDR3 amino acid sequence together with its V-gene family, and reads without a unique V-gene family were excluded. To address suspected cross-contamination and a sequencing artifact, a later analysis removed around 590 highly shared, low-generation-probability nucleotide sequences. In a later analysis, a clonal expansion index for each public chain was calculated from normalized within-repertoire ranks of inferred template counts. Generation probabilities in a later analysis came from a VDJ recombination model fitted to out-of-frame rearrangements, and those results were checked against IGoR. Hypergeometric tests were used in a later analysis to score TCR-TCR, TCR-HLA and TCR-CMV co-occurrence, with a repertoire-size bias correction applied to the TCR pairs. False discovery rates were estimated in a later analysis by permuting HLA or CMV assignments 20 times. In a later analysis, co-occurring TCRs were grouped with DBSCAN, and TCRdist sequence similarity was added when clustering was performed within HLA-allele-positive subsets. For co-occurrence clustering, repertoires with fewer than 30,000 or more than 120,000 public chains were excluded, along with about five repertoires with anomalous nucleotide sharing. TCRdb holds this immuneACCESS table with in-frame rearrangements only. Some clones are missing; in checked studies, unresolved V genes explain under half, and the rest has no known cause. The DNA was the basis for D and trimming; V, J and clone size are from that table. Counted in this sample were approximately 200,000 clones; 75% to 85% of them appeared once. Under 7.5% of the sample is in the top ten clones.

Study-wide conclusions, independent of this receptor: The presence/absence analyses assumed that sequencing depth was roughly uniform across donors, and that assumption may not be true. According to the authors, the approach could potentially be generalized to other disease states and immunological phenotypes. According to a later analysis, parvovirus B19, influenza, CMV and Epstein-Barr virus appeared linked to several top co-occurrence clusters. Across donors, most TCR sequences were observed very rarely, whereas some public TCRs were present in many individuals. Assigning TCR associations to individual alleles was difficult when HLA alleles, especially DR and DQ, strongly co-occurred. Correlated functional status among segregating V segments might be attributable to linkage disequilibrium, but an unknown experimental factor could not be ruled out. Compared with the roughly 710-donor mean, donors in an Asian-associated ancestry cluster had fewer N-insertions in productive TCRs, according to a later genetic analysis. In this cohort, only TCR beta chains were sequenced, and detectable features were limited by the absence of alpha or paired-chain data. A few of the identified cytomegalovirus-associated TCR beta chains were confirmed in vitro to be specific for cytomegalovirus antigens. Cytomegalovirus status was reported to be diagnosed by the classifier with high specificity and sensitivity in both the original and validation cohorts. In an earlier analysis of approximately 590 of the donors, most TCR beta V segments appeared in productive rearrangements about 87% or about 30% of the time, broadly matching IMGT annotations. A further reported finding was that TCR beta sequences accurately predicted the HLA-A and HLA-B alleles for most subjects in the first cohort. In a later analysis, HLA-associated TCR beta chains were found to be more clonally expanded and to have lower generation probabilities than equally common non-associated chains. Because the 87-base-pair reads could not distinguish some IMGT-functional V segments, including TRBV6-2 and TRBV6-3, those segments were excluded. A later analysis found that TCR association rates varied across HLA loci, with DRB1 alleles showing the most associated TCRs and HLA-C alleles the fewest. For the cohort, immune exposure information was limited to CMV serostatus. A cluster of highly shared sequence variants was judged likely to represent a technical artifact of the sequencing pipeline. A total of fewer than 200 TCR beta chains were listed by the study as associated with cytomegalovirus. A later analysis found that most CMV-associated TCR beta chains appeared HLA-restricted, with HLA associations seemingly driven largely by CMV exposure. Because some donors lacked HLA typing at each locus, the association tests relied only on the typed subset. A later analysis associated about 18,000 TCR beta sequences with specific HLA alleles at a false discovery rate of 0.05. Approximately 16 rarely observed V segments, including chromosome 9 orphons, were excluded from the earlier analysis of about 600 of the donors because counts were too low. An association between a missense DCLRE1C variant and V-gene and J-gene trimming of TCR beta chains was found in a later genetic analysis and replicated in an independent cohort.

Per the germline V gene, SNHLY is the CDR1 and FYNNEI is the CDR2. Trimming takes 4 bases off V and 4 bases off J; junction bases not matched to a gene: 12. The CDR3 sequence holds 16 residues, the cysteine and phenylalanine included. The sequence is cut down to CDR3 DNA, 48 bases in frame from base 1. The sequence is built from TRBV2 and TRBJ1-2; the junction holds 7 bases that match TRBD1. Sequenced material: PBMCs. The receptor comes from a woman aged 50 to 60 in good health and CMV-seropositive. In nucleotide form, the sequence is TGTGCCAGCAGTGCCCGACAGGGTGGAGGTGGCTATGGCTACACCTTC. It specifies CASSARQGGGGYGYTF.